The sequence of this T cell receptor (beta chain) was determined in a study of CD8+ T cells in alopecia areata (dated 2018 in TCRdb). In terms of the full investigation: High-throughput TCRbeta sequencing was used to examine T cell clonal expansion in alopecia areata in both the C3H/HeJ mouse model and human patients. RNA was extracted with the PAXgene miRNA kit for fixed scalp, the miRNeasy kit for PBMCs, and the RNeasy kit for mouse skin. Human TCRbeta sequencing covered scalp tissue and sorted CD4+ and CD8+ peripheral blood T cells from patchy and totalis/universalis alopecia areata patients and healthy controls. Clonality in the scalp was compared among normal scalp (n=4), patchy alopecia areata scalp (n=8), and alopecia totalis/universalis scalp (n=8). Amplification of TCRbeta CDR3 regions was done by immunoSEQ multiplex PCR using 35 Vbeta forward primers and 13 Jbeta reverse primers. The paper's findings and limits, for the study overall: Compared with normal scalp, lesional scalp had higher clonality and more expanded CD8+ clones, particularly in alopecia totalis/universalis, a pattern that suggests antigenic drive. Unlike mouse skin, where gammadelta T cells dominate, normal human skin contains resident alphabeta T cells that get sequenced too, which complicates analysis of the scalp TCR repertoire. Compared with mice, TCR sequences shared between patients were less clear, possibly partly because of HLA diversity across the patient population.

CDR1 and CDR2 are drawn from the germline V gene: SGHRS, YFSETQ. The CDR3 holds 15 amino acids from the cysteine to the phenylalanine. The CDR3 DNA has 45 bases and is translated from base 1. The V and J ends are trimmed by 2 bases and 4 bases, leaving 16 bases between them. After PBMCs were isolated by density centrifugation and stained for CD3, CD4 and CD8, a FACSAria was used to sort CD4+ and CD8+ T cells. Unaffected controls provided scalp biopsies and blood samples. To prepare the library, the immunoSEQ multiplex PCR assay was applied. To provide template for TCR sequencing, every sample had RNA extracted and reverse transcribed into cDNA. SuperScript III was used to make first-strand cDNA, primed with a 2:1 mix of oligo-dT and random hexamers. A synthetic immune receptor repertoire was used to measure amplification bias, and any remaining bias was corrected computationally. The published analysis was carried out like this. Raw reads were preprocessed for error removal, and CDR3 was defined according to IMGT conventions as running from the conserved cysteine to phenylalanine. Clonality was computed as 1 minus the Shannon entropy, with the entropy normalized by log2 of the number of productive unique TCRs. Whether each scalp clone was CD4 or CD8 was inferred by checking scalp TCRbeta sequences against the CD4 and CD8 repertoires from sorted blood. What TCRdb holds here is the immuneACCESS table cut down to in-frame rearrangements. Part of the clones is not present; checked against another copy, under half of the missing clones reflect an unresolved V gene, and the others are unexplained. The V and J calls and clone size come from that table; D and trimming were worked out from the DNA. The sample profile shows around 150,000 clones; around two thirds of them were found once. 35% to 45% of the sample lies in the top ten.

Regarding this clone: This clone's antigen is unknown. No base quality information exists; no much larger clone differs at one position.

This sequence uses TRBV5-1 and TRBJ2-7; the D gene cannot be named for sure. The material sequenced was CD8+ T cells sorted from blood. The sequence derives from a human donor in good health. The CDR3 is CASSFSQELFYEQYF. In nucleotide form, the sequence is TGCGCCAGCAGCTTTTCCCAGGAGCTGTTTTACGAGCAGTACTTC.